This is a list of T cell receptor beta chains from one sample in a study of blood T cell repertoires in COVID-19. Using immunoSEQ multiplex PCR, the repertoire was profiled, and TCRdb retains in-frame clones only, with some absent. The table shows about 270,000 clones, with about 87% occurring only once. The sequencing input was PBMCs or T cells enriched from blood (not recorded which). The receptors were gathered from a woman between 50 and 59 years old who had recovered from COVID-19. Each CDR3 is given with its conserved first and last residue. Each record gives: clone size, D gene, J gene, V gene, CDR3 protein, CDR3 DNA. D genes are given only for firm matches. The size field is filled for only some rows; it gives once, few, many or a size class.

few NA TRBJ2-1 TRBV6-2/TRBV6-3 CASSYLDYSYNEQFF TGTGCCAGCAGTTACTTGGACTACTCCTACAATGAGCAGTTCTTC
NA TRBD1 TRBJ1-2 TRBV28 CASSLSFDRDGYTF TGTGCCAGCAGTTTATCCTTCGACAGGGATGGCTACACCTTC
NA NA TRBJ1-2 TRBV5-1 CASSSGHGTPPGYTF TGCGCCAGCAGCTCGGGACACGGGACACCTCCTGGCTACACCTTC
NA NA TRBJ2-5 TRBV18 CASSPPSGALTQYF TGTGCCAGCTCACCACCTTCAGGGGCGTTGACCCAGTACTTC
NA TRBD1 TRBJ1-2 TRBV6-2/TRBV6-3 CASSGTGSFYGYTF TGTGCCAGCAGTGGGACAGGGTCTTTCTATGGCTACACCTTC
once NA TRBJ1-2 TRBV4-2 CASSQDRGGTGGYTF TGTGCCAGCAGCCAAGATCGGGGGGGCACTGGAGGCTACACCTTC
NA NA TRBJ1-6 TRBV5-1 CASSDDPGRGNSPLHF TGCGCCAGCAGCGATGACCCCGGCAGGGGAAATTCACCCCTCCACTTT
NA TRBD2 TRBJ2-5 TRBV18 CASSELLAEKTQYF TGTGCCAGCTCAGAACTCCTAGCGGAGAAGACCCAGTACTTC
NA TRBD1 TRBJ1-1 TRBV28 CASRYPGQAGTEAFF TGTGCCAGCAGATACCCCGGACAGGCGGGGACTGAAGCTTTCTTT
few NA TRBJ1-2 TRBV4-3 CASSQVGGAGDNYGYTF TGCGCCAGCAGCCAAGTGGGGGGGGCAGGGGATAACTATGGCTACACCTTC
few NA TRBJ2-3 TRBV24-1 CATGGGGPRDTQYF TGTGCCACCGGGGGAGGAGGCCCTCGGGATACGCAGTATTTT
NA TRBD1 TRBJ1-5 TRBV7-2 CASSSDREPQHF TGTGCCAGCAGCTCCGACAGGGAGCCCCAGCATTTT
NA TRBD2 TRBJ2-5 TRBV4-3 CASSQDSYVSGSIETQYF TGCGCCAGCAGCCAAGATAGTTACGTCAGCGGGAGTATCGAGACCCAGTACTTC
NA NA TRBJ2-2 TRBV7-2 CASSLQGRGNTGELFF TGTGCCAGCAGCTTACAGGGGAGGGGTAACACCGGGGAGCTGTTTTTT
NA TRBD2 TRBJ2-5 TRBV7-6 CASSLGPGTSGIQETQYF TGTGCCAGCAGCTTAGGACCCGGGACTAGCGGGATCCAAGAGACCCAGTACTTC
NA NA TRBJ2-3 TRBV5-4 CASSLLSGGGTDTQYF TGTGCCAGCAGCCTTTTGAGCGGCGGGGGCACAGATACGCAGTATTTT
NA TRBD2 TRBJ2-1 TRBV9 CASSVGLAGNNEQFF TGTGCCAGCAGCGTAGGGCTAGCGGGAAACAATGAGCAGTTCTTC
NA NA TRBJ1-1 TRBV6-5 CASSLERNTEAFF TGTGCCAGCAGTCTGGAGCGGAACACTGAAGCTTTCTTT
NA TRBD2 TRBJ2-5 TRBV5-4 CASSWGTSGSPETQYF TGTGCCAGCAGCTGGGGGACTAGCGGGAGCCCAGAGACCCAGTACTTC
NA TRBD1 TRBJ1-6 TRBV28 CASSFRDRGRNSPLHF TGTGCCAGCAGTTTTCGCGACAGGGGGCGGAATTCACCCCTCCACTTT
NA TRBD1 TRBJ1-2 TRBV18 CASSRSTGQGSGYTF TGTGCCAGCTCAAGGTCGACGGGACAGGGTAGTGGCTACACCTTC
NA NA TRBJ2-3 TRBV15 CATSRDQSETDTQYF TGTGCCACTAGCAGAGATCAGTCAGAAACAGATACGCAGTATTTT
NA NA TRBJ2-3 TRBV18 CASSPSARTDTQYF TGTGCCAGCTCACCTAGCGCCCGCACAGATACGCAGTATTTT
NA NA TRBJ1-2 TRBV29-1 CSARTIGANYGYTF TGCAGCGCCAGGACAATAGGGGCTAACTATGGCTACACCTTC
NA NA TRBJ1-5 TRBV18 CASSPRQEKDGGRQPQHF TGTGCCAGCTCACCCAGGCAGGAAAAAGATGGGGGCCGGCAGCCCCAGCATTTT
NA NA TRBJ1-1 TRBV28 CASSFFQGSMNTEAFF TGTGCCAGCAGTTTCTTTCAGGGCTCTATGAACACTGAAGCTTTCTTT
NA NA TRBJ1-4 TRBV5-1 CASSLEAGVYEKLFF TGCGCCAGCAGCTTGGAGGCAGGGGTTTATGAAAAACTGTTTTTT
NA TRBD1 TRBJ1-2 TRBV3-1/TRBV3-2 CASSQGTGGGAYGYTF TGTGCCAGCAGCCAGGGGACAGGGGGTGGGGCCTATGGCTACACCTTC
NA TRBD1 TRBJ1-2 TRBV5-4 CASSYDRGQTLNYGYTF TGTGCCAGCAGCTACGACAGGGGGCAAACCCTTAACTATGGCTACACCTTC
once NA TRBJ2-3 TRBV14 CASSRLQASTDTQYF TGTGCCAGCAGCCGGTTGCAGGCTAGCACAGATACGCAGTATTTT
NA NA TRBJ1-1 TRBV30 CASQIQRATEAFF TGTGCCTCACAAATTCAGAGGGCCACTGAAGCTTTCTTT
NA TRBD1 TRBJ1-4 TRBV2 CASRATGATNEKLFF TGTGCCAGCAGGGCCACAGGGGCAACTAATGAAAAACTGTTTTTT
NA TRBD2 TRBJ2-7 TRBV6-5 CASRGGLIGYEQYF TGTGCCAGCAGGGGGGGGTTAATCGGCTACGAGCAGTACTTC
NA NA TRBJ1-5 TRBV12-3/TRBV12-4 CASSLARVTLQHF TGTGCCAGCAGTTTAGCGAGAGTCACCCTCCAGCATTTT
once TRBD1 TRBJ2-5 TRBV7-9 CASSLGTGGETQYF TGTGCCAGCAGCTTAGGGACAGGCGGCGAGACCCAGTACTTC
many TRBD2 TRBJ2-7 TRBV4-3 CASSQEFGLAEAEQYF TGCGCCAGCAGCCAAGAATTTGGTCTAGCGGAAGCCGAGCAGTACTTC
NA NA TRBJ1-6 TRBV5-1 CASSLYVGNSPLHF TGCGCCAGCAGCTTGTATGTGGGCAATTCACCCCTCCACTTT
NA NA TRBJ1-2 TRBV28 CASREYRVGYTF TGTGCCAGCAGAGAGTACAGGGTTGGCTACACCTTC
NA NA TRBJ2-5 TRBV19 CASSIDMSTQETQYF TGTGCCAGTAGTATAGATATGAGTACCCAAGAGACCCAGTACTTC
NA NA TRBJ1-2 TRBV5-4 CASSLADRVYGYTF TGTGCCAGCAGCTTGGCCGACAGAGTCTATGGCTACACCTTC
NA TRBD1 TRBJ2-3 TRBV18 CASSPLQGATDTQYF TGTGCCAGCTCACCCCTGCAGGGGGCAACAGATACGCAGTATTTT
NA NA TRBJ1-4 TRBV7-2 CASSLDGIEKLFF TGTGCCAGCAGCTTAGACGGGATAGAAAAACTGTTTTTT
NA NA TRBJ1-1 TRBV5-1 CASTVSDRNTEAFF TGCGCCAGCACCGTATCGGACAGGAACACTGAAGCTTTCTTT
once TRBD2 TRBJ2-4 TRBV4-1 CASSQELWTSGRRDIQYF TGCGCCAGCAGCCAAGAATTGTGGACTAGCGGGAGGAGGGACATTCAGTACTTC
few TRBD2 TRBJ2-3 TRBV19 CATAAGPTSTDTQYF TGTGCCACCGCAGCGGGGCCGACTAGCACAGATACGCAGTATTTT
NA NA TRBJ2-7 TRBV4-3 CASSQDPGFEQYF TGCGCCAGCAGCCAAGATCCGGGTTTCGAGCAGTACTTC
NA NA TRBJ2-5 TRBV6-5 CASSYSAGRETQYF TGTGCCAGCAGTTACTCTGCAGGGCGGGAGACCCAGTACTTC
NA TRBD1 TRBJ1-2 TRBV29-1 CSVQTGGSSNYGYTF TGCAGCGTTCAGACAGGGGGATCGAGTAACTATGGCTACACCTTC
NA TRBD2 TRBJ2-1 TRBV5-1 CASSLELAEYNEQFF TGCGCCAGCAGCTTGGAACTAGCGGAGTACAATGAGCAGTTCTTC
NA NA TRBJ1-2 TRBV7-2 CASSSDGHSYGYTF TGTGCCAGCAGCTCAGACGGACACTCCTATGGCTACACCTTC
NA NA TRBJ2-2 TRBV12-5 CASGSPGAGELFF TGTGCTAGTGGTTCCCCCGGGGCCGGGGAGCTGTTTTTT
NA NA TRBJ2-7 TRBV4-3 CASSQDSSGSSWEQYF TGCGCCAGCAGCCAAGATAGTTCGGGATCGTCTTGGGAGCAGTACTTC
NA TRBD1 TRBJ1-5 TRBV28 CASSLRTGVQPQHF TGTGCCAGCAGTTTAAGGACAGGGGTTCAGCCCCAGCATTTT
NA TRBD2 TRBJ2-7 TRBV11-3 CASSLDGTSGYEQYF TGTGCCAGCAGCTTAGATGGGACTAGCGGCTACGAGCAGTACTTC